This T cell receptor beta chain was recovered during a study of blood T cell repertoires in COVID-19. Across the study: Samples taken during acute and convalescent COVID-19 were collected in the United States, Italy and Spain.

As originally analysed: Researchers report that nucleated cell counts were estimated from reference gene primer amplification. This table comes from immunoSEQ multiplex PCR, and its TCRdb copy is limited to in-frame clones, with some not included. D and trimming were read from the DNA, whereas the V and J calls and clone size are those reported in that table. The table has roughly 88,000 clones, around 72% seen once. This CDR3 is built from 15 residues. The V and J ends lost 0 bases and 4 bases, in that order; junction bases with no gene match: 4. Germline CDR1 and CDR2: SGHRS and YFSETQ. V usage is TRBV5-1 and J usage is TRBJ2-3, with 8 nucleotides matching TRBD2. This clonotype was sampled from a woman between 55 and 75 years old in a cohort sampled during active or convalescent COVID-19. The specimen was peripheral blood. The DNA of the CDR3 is TGCGCCAGCAGCTTGGGAGGACTAGCTGCAGATACGCAGTATTTT. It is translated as CASSLGGLAADTQYF.